This T cell receptor (beta chain) was documented in a study of blood T cell repertoires in COVID-19. Study details: From the United States, Italy and Spain came samples of acute and convalescent COVID-19.

The repertoire was sequenced with immunoSEQ multiplex PCR; TCRdb's copy has only in-frame clones and lacks some. The sample carries 200,000 to 250,000 clones, about 90% recorded once. This clone was found once. The CDR3 has 13 amino acids. Deletions cut 3 bases from V and 0 bases from J, with 8 bases between. Germline loops: CDR1 SQVTM, CDR2 ANQGSEA. J is TRBJ1-2 and V is TRBV29-1; D is unclear. The specimen was peripheral blood. The sequence was obtained from a man aged 18-30 years with active or convalescent COVID-19. CDR3 nucleotide sequence: TGCAGCGTTGACACCGTAGCTAACTATGGCTACACCTTC. Its translation: CSVDTVANYGYTF. Combining the CDR3 with reference TRBV29-1 and TRBJ1-2 gives the whole variable domain SAVISQKPSRDICQRGTSLTIQCQVDSQVTMMFWYRQQPGQSLTLIATANQGSEATYESGFVIDKFPISRPNLTFSTLTVSNMSPEDSSIYLCSVDTVANYGYTFGSGTRLTVV.